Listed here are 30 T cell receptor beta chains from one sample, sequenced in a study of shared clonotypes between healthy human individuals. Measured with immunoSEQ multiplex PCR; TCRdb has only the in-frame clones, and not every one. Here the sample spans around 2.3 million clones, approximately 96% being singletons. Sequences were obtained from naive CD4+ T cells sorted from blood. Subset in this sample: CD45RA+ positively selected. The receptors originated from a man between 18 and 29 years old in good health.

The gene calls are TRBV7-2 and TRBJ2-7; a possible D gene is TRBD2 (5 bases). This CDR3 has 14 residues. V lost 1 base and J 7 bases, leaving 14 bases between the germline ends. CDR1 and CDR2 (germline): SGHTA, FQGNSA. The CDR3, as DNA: TGTGCCAGCAGCTTAGGTTTGATATCGGGGGAGCAGTACTTC. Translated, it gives CASSLGLISGEQYF. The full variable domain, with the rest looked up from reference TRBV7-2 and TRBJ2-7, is GAGVSQSPSNKVTEKGKDVELRCDPISGHTALYWYRQSLGQGLEFLIYFQGNSAPDKSGLPSDRFSAERTGGSVSTLTIQRTQQEDSAVYLCASSLGLISGEQYFGPGTRLTVT.

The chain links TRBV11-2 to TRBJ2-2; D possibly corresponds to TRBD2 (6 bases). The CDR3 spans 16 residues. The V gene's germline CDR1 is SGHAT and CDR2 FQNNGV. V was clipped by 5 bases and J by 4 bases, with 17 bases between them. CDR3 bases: TGTGCCAGCAGCCTAGGGACTCACTCCTCCACCGGGGAGCTGTTTTTT. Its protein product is CASSLGTHSSTGELFF.

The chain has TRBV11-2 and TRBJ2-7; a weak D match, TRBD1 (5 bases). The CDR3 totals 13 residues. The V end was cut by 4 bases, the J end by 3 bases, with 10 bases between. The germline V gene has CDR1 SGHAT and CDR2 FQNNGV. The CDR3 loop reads CASSYGHLYEQYF. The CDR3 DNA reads TGTGCCAGCAGCTACGGACACCTCTACGAGCAGTACTTC. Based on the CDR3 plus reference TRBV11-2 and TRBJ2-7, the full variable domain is EAGVAQSPRYKIIEKRQSVAFWCNPISGHATLYWYQQILGQGPKLLIQFQNNGVVDDSQLPKDRFSAERLKGVDSTLKIQPAKLEDSAVYLCASSYGHLYEQYFGPGTRLTVT.

DNA of the CDR3: TGTGCCAGCAGTTACGGGCAGGCCACTGAGCAGTTCTTC. Residues: CASSYGQATEQFF. The chain recombines TRBV6-5 with TRBJ2-1; no firm D call. There are 13 residues in the CDR3. Deletions cut 2 bases from V and 9 bases from J, with 11 bases between. Germline CDR1 is MNHEY and CDR2 is SVGAGI.

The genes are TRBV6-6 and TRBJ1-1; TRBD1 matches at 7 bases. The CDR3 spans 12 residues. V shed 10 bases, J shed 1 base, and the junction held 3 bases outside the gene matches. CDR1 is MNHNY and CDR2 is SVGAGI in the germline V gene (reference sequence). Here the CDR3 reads CANRGPNTEAFF. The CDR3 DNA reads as TGTGCCAACAGGGGACCGAACACTGAAGCTTTCTTT.

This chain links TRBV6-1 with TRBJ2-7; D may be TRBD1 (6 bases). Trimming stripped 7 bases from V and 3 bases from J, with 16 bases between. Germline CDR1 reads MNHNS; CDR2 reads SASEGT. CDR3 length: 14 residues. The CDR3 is CASTAQQGGYEQYF. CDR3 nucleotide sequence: TGTGCCAGCACCGCTCAACAGGGCGGCTACGAGCAGTACTTC.

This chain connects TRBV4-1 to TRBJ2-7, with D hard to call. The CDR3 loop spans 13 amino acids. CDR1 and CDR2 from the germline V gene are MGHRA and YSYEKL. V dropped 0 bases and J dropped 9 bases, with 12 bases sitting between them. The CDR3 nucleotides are TGCGCCAGCAGCCAAGAACCCCCCTCGGGGCAGTACTTC. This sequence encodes CASSQEPPSGQYF.

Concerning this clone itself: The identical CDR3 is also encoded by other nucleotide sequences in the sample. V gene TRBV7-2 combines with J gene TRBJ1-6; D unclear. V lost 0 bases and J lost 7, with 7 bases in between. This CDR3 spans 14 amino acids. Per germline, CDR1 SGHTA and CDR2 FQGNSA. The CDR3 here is CASSLAGNNSPLHF. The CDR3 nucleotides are TGTGCCAGCAGCTTAGCAGGGAACAATTCACCCCTCCACTTT.

CDR3 sequence (DNA): TGTGCCAGCAGTGGGACAAACGACCGCTCCTACGAGCAGTACTTC. The encoded protein is CASSGTNDRSYEQYF. This chain connects TRBV6-6 to TRBJ2-7, with TRBD1 as a possible D gene (6 bases). V lost 5 bases to trimming and J lost 0 bases, with 14 bases between them. Germline V gene lookup returns CDR1 MNHNY and CDR2 SVGAGI (reference sequence). The CDR3 extends over 15 amino acids.

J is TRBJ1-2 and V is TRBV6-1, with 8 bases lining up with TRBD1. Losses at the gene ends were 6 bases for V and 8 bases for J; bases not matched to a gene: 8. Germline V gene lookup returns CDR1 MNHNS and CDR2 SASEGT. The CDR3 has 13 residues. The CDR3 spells CASRVTGAYGYTF. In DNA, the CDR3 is TGTGCCAGCAGGGTGACAGGGGCCTACGGCTACACCTTC.

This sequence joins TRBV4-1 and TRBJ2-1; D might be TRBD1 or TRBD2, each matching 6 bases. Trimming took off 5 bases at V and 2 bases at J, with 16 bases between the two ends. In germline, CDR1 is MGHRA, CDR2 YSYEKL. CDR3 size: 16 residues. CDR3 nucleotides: TGCGCCAGCAGCTTAGGGGGGAGGAGCGCCTACAATGAGCAGTTCTTC. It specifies CASSLGGRSAYNEQFF.

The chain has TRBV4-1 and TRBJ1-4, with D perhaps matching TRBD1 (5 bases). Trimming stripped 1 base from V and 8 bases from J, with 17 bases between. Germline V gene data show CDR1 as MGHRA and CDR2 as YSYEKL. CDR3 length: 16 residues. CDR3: CASSQVIGEFGEKLFF. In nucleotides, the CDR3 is TGCGCCAGCAGCCAAGTTATAGGGGAGTTCGGCGAAAAACTGTTTTTT.

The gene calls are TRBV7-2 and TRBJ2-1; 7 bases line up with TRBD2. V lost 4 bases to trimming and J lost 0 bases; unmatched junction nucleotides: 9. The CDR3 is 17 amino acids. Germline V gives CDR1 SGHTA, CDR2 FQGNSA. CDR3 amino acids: CASSSLGRGSSYNEQFF. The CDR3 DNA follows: TGTGCCAGCAGCTCCTTGGGGCGGGGGAGCTCCTACAATGAGCAGTTCTTC.

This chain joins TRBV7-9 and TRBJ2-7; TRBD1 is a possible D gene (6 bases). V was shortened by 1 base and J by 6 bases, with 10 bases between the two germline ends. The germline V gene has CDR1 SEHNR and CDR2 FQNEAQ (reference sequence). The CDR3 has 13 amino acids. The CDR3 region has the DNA TGTGCCAGCAGCTTAGGAGGACAGCTCGAGCAGTACTTC. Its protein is CASSLGGQLEQYF.

The CDR3 here is CASSQAREETQYF. DNA of the CDR3: TGTGCCAGCAGTCAAGCTCGGGAAGAGACCCAGTACTTC. This rearrangement joins TRBV7-2 to TRBJ2-5, with D hard to call. CDR1 is SGHTA and CDR2 is FQGNSA in the germline V gene. Trimming pared 6 bases from V and 3 bases from J, leaving 11 bases between. The CDR3 sequence is 13 residues long.

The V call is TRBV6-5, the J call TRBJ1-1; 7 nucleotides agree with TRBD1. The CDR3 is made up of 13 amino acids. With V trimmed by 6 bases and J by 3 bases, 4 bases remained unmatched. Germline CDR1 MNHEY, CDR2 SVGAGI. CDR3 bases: TGTGCCAGCAGCCGGGGGACAGACACTGAAGCTTTCTTT. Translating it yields CASSRGTDTEAFF.

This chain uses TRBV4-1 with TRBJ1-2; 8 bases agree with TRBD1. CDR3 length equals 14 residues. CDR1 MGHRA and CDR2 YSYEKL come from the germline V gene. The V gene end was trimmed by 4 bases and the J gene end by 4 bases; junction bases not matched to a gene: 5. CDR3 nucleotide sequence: TGCGCCAGCAGCCTGACAGGGGAGGGCTATGGCTACACCTTC. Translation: CASSLTGEGYGYTF.

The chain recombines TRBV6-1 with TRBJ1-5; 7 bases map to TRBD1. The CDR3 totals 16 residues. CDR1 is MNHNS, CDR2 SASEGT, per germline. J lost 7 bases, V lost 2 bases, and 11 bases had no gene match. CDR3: CASSERGQGGWQPQHF. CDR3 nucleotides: TGTGCCAGCAGTGAACGTGGGCAGGGGGGGTGGCAGCCCCAGCATTTT.

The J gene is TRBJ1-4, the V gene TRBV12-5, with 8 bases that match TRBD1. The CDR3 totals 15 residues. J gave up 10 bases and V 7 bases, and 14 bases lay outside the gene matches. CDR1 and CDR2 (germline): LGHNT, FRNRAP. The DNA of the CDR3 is TGTGCTAGTGCCCTATCGCAGGGGGCGTGGGGAAAACTGTTTTTT. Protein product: CASALSQGAWGKLFF.

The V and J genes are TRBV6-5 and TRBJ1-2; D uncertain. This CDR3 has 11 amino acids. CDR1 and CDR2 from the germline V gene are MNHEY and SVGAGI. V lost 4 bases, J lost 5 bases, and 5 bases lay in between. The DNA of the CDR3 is TGTGCCAGCAGTTCCCTGTATGGCTACACCTTC. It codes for CASSSLYGYTF.

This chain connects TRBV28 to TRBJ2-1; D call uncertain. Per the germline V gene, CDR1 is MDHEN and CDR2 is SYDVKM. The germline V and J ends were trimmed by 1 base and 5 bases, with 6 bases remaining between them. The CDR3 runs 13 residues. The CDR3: CASSLYIDNEQFF. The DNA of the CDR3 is TGTGCCAGCAGTTTATACATCGACAATGAGCAGTTCTTC.

As DNA, the CDR3 is TGTGCCAGCAGAACCGGACAGCTGACCTACGAGCAGTACTTC. Protein product: CASRTGQLTYEQYF. This sequence joins TRBV6-5 and TRBJ2-7, with D perhaps TRBD1 (6 bases). The CDR3 has 14 amino acids. Germline V gene data show CDR1 as MNHEY and CDR2 as SVGAGI. V was pared by 6 bases and J by 2 bases, with 14 bases between.

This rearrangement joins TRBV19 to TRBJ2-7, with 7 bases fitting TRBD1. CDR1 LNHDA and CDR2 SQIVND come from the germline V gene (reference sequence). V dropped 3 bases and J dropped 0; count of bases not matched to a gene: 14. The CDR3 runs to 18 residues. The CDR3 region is CASSISRCRDRYSYEQYF. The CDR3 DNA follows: TGTGCCAGTAGTATTTCCCGGTGTAGGGACAGATACTCCTACGAGCAGTACTTC.

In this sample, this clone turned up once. The CDR3 loop reads CASSVDTGRNEKLFF. Written as DNA, the CDR3 is TGTGCCAGCAGCGTAGATACAGGGAGGAATGAAAAACTGTTTTTT. The chain couples TRBV9 to TRBJ1-4, with D tentatively TRBD1 (6 bases). V was cut by 0 bases and J by 5 bases, with 11 bases left in between. CDR3 length: 15 amino acids. From germline, CDR1 is SGDLS and CDR2 YYNGEE.

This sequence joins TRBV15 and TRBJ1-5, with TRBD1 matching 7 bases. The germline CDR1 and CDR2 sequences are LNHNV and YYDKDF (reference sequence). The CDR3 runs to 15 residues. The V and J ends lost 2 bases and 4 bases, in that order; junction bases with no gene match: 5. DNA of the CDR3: TGTGCCACCAGCAGAACCGACAGGGTTAATCAGCCCCAGCATTTT. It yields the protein CATSRTDRVNQPQHF.

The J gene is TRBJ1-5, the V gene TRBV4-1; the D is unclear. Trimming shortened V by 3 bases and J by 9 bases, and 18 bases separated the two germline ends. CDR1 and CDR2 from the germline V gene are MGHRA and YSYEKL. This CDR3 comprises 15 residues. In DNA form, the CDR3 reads TGCGCCAGCAGCCACCCGGATCGGTTCAACGGGCCCCAGCATTTT. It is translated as CASSHPDRFNGPQHF.

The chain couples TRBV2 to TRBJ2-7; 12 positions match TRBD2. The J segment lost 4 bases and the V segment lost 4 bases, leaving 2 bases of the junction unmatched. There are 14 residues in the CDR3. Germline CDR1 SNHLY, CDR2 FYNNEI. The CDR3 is CASSASGRGYEQYF. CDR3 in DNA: TGTGCCAGCAGTGCTAGCGGGAGGGGGTACGAGCAGTACTTC. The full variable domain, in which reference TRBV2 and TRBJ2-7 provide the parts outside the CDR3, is EPEVTQTPSHQVTQMGQEVILRCVPISNHLYFYWYRQILGQKVEFLVSFYNNEISEKSEIFDDQFSVERPDGSNFTLKIRSTKLEDSAMYFCASSASGRGYEQYFGPGTRLTVT.

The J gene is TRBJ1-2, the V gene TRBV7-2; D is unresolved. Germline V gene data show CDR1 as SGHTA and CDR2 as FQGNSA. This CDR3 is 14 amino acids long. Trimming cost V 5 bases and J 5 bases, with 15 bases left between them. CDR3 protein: CASSPEPLPYGYTF. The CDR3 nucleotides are TGTGCCAGCAGCCCTGAACCCCTCCCGTATGGCTACACCTTC.

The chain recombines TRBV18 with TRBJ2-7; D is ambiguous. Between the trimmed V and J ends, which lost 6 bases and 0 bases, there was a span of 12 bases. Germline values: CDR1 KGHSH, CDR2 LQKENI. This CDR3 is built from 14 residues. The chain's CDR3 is CASSPWTPSYEQYF. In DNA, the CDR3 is TGTGCCAGCTCGCCGTGGACGCCCTCCTACGAGCAGTACTTC.

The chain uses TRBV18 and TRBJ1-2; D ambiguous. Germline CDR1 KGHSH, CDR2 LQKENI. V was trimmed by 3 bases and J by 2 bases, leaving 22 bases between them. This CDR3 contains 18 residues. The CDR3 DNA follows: TGTGCCAGCTCACCGGTTGGCACAGATCTGATTGGGAACTATGGCTACACCTTC. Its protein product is CASSPVGTDLIGNYGYTF. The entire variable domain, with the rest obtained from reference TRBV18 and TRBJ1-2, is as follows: NAGVMQNPRHLVRRRGQEARLRCSPMKGHSHVYWYRQLPEEGLKFMVYLQKENIIDESGMPKERFSAEFPKEGPSILRIQQVVRGDSAAYFCASSPVGTDLIGNYGYTFGSGTRLTVV.